These T cell receptor beta chains were read from a single sample in a study of shared T cell receptors in the human thymus. TCRdb keeps only in-frame clones here, not all; method: immunoSEQ multiplex PCR. The profile shows roughly 700,000 clones, roughly 90% of them singletons. This sample also appeared in a second study, on human thymus T cells.

Sequenced: thymocytes. All receptors derive from a boy younger than two with a congenital heart defect. Both conserved end residues are part of each CDR3. A D gene is named only where the DNA matches it firmly. Clone size is shown for a subset of rows, as once, few, many or a class of expanded clone.

cdr3_length	clone_size	j_call	v_call	d_call	cdr3_nt	cdr3_aa
16	once	TRBJ1-1	TRBV19	.	TGTGCCAGTAGTCAGAAAACAGGGCCTCCGAACACTGAAGCTTTCTTT	CASSQKTGPPNTEAFF
15	.	TRBJ2-2	TRBV15	TRBD1	TGTGCCACCAGTAGGGACAGAACGAACACCGGGGAGCTGTTTTTT	CATSRDRTNTGELFF
17	.	TRBJ2-3	TRBV7-9	TRBD2	TGTGCCAGCAGCCGTGGGACTAGCGGGACCGGCACAGATACGCAGTATTTT	CASSRGTSGTGTDTQYF
16	.	TRBJ2-7	TRBV14	TRBD1	TGTGCCAGCAGCCACCCCCATCGGGACAGCTCCTACGAGCAGTACTTC	CASSHPHRDSSYEQYF
13	few	TRBJ2-7	TRBV27	.	TGTGCCAGCAGGGGGCTCCCCGCCGGCGAGCAGTACTTC	CASRGLPAGEQYF
15	.	TRBJ1-2	TRBV28	.	TGTGCCAGCAGTCCCCGGCGGGAGTCGAACTATGGCTACACCTTC	CASSPRRESNYGYTF
15	.	TRBJ2-7	TRBV30	TRBD1	TGTGCCTGGGGTTTGGGGACAGGGAACTCCTACGAGCAGTACTTC	CAWGLGTGNSYEQYF
16	.	TRBJ2-1	TRBV18	TRBD1	TGTGCCAGCTCACTCAATCACAGGGGTCGTTCGATTGAGCAGTTCTTC	CASSLNHRGRSIEQFF
15	.	TRBJ2-7	TRBV6-6	.	TGTGCCAGCACATTACGACAAAACCCCGTCTACGAGCAGTACTTC	CASTLRQNPVYEQYF
14	.	TRBJ2-7	TRBV12-5	.	TGTGCTAGTGCTGGGCGGGGCCTCTCCTACGAGCAGTACTTC	CASAGRGLSYEQYF
20	.	TRBJ2-6	TRBV6-1	.	TGTGCCAGCAGTGAACCCAGGGGGGAACAGTCCCTCTCTGGGGCCAACGTCCTGACTTTC	CASSEPRGEQSLSGANVLTF
14	.	TRBJ2-2	TRBV6-1	TRBD1	TGTGCCAGCAACGACAGGGGACAGACCGGGGAGCTGTTTTTT	CASNDRGQTGELFF
14	.	TRBJ2-7	TRBV28	.	TGTGCCAGCAGTTTAGGGCTACCCTGTACCGAGCAGTACTTC	CASSLGLPCTEQYF
15	.	TRBJ1-5	TRBV6-1	.	TGTGCCAGCAGTGAAGAAGGGGCGGAGAATCAGCCCCAGCATTTT	CASSEEGAENQPQHF
14	once	TRBJ2-3	TRBV4-3	TRBD1	TGCGCCAGCAGCCGCCGGGACAGGGGTGATACGCAGTATTTT	CASSRRDRGDTQYF
13	.	TRBJ2-7	TRBV6-1	.	TGTGCCAGCACCATGAGAGGGGGCTACGAGCAGTACTTC	CASTMRGGYEQYF
15	.	TRBJ2-1	TRBV14	TRBD2	TGTGCCAGCAGTACCTTAGCGGGAGGGCAAAATGAGCAGTTCTTC	CASSTLAGGQNEQFF
14	.	TRBJ2-3	TRBV6-4	TRBD2	TGTGCCAGCAGTATTGCGGGAGGTACAGATACGCAGTATTTT	CASSIAGGTDTQYF
18	.	TRBJ2-7	TRBV28	TRBD2	TGTGCCAGCAGTTACAGGGCTAGCGGGCGGTTACCCCTGTACGAGCAGTACTTC	CASSYRASGRLPLYEQYF
14	.	TRBJ1-5	TRBV29-1	TRBD1	TGCAGCGTGGGGACAGGGACCGGGAGTCAGCCCCAGCATTTT	CSVGTGTGSQPQHF
12	once	TRBJ2-1	TRBV11-2	.	TGTGCCAGCAGCTTGTCGTCCAATGAGCAGTTCTTC	CASSLSSNEQFF